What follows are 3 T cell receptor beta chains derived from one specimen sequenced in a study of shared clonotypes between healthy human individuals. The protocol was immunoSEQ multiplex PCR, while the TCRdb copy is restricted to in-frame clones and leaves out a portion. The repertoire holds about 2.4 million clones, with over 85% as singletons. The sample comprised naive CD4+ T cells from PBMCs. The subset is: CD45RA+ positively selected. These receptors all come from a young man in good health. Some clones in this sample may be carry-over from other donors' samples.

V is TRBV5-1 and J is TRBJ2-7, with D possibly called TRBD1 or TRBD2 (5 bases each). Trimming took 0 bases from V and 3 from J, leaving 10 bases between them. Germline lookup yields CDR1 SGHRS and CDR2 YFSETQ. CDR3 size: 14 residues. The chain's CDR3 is CASSLVGPDYEQYF. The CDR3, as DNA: TGCGCCAGCAGCTTGGTGGGACCAGACTACGAGCAGTACTTC. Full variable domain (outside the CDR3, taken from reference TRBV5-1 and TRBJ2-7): KAGVTQTPRYLIKTRGQQVTLSCSPISGHRSVSWYQQTPGQGLQFLFEYFSETQRNKGNFPGRFSGRQFSNSRSEMNVSTLELGDSALYLCASSLVGPDYEQYFGPGTRLTVT.

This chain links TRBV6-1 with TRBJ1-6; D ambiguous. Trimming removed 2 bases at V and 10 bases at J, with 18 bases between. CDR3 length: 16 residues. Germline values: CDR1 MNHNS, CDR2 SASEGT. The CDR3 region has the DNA TGTGCCAGCAGTGAACGCGGTGGGGTCCAGCGCTCACCCCTCCACTTT. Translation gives CASSERGGVQRSPLHF.

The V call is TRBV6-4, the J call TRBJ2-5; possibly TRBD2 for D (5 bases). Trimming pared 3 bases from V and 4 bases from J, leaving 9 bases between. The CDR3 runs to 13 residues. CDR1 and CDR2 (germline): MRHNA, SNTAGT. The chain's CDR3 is CASSERGGETQYF. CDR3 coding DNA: TGTGCCAGCAGTGAACGGGGTGGAGAGACCCAGTACTTC.